This T cell receptor (beta chain) was profiled in a study of control samples from healthy donors and cancer patients (dated by TCRdb to 2020 to 2022). Receptor amplification or capture employed the immunoSEQ multiplex PCR assay. Here the immuneACCESS table is served through TCRdb, limited to in-frame sequences with V and J called. Missing clones are a known gap in these copies; in checked studies unresolved V genes cover under half, and the rest lacks a known reason. For this sample the table gives about 57,000 clones, of which less than 95% were detected only once. 0.91% of the sample is held by the ten biggest clonotypes. This clone was picked up a small number of times. Its target antigen remains unknown. No qualities accompany the bases; no much larger clone lies one base away. At the junction V is shortened by 3 bases and J by 9 bases; bases outside the gene matches: 12. CDR1 LNHDA and CDR2 SQIVND are derived from the germline V gene (reference sequence). The CDR3 holds 16 amino acids from the cysteine to the phenylalanine. Only the CDR3 part of the read is kept: 48 bases, read in frame from the first base.

Sequenced sample: PBMCs. The chain uses TRBV19 and TRBJ2-1; 9 central bases correspond to TRBD2. This TCR was recovered from a man aged 25-40 years with colorectal cancer. The CDR3 has the sequence CASSILGSGGRGEQFF. The DNA is as follows: TGTGCCAGTAGTATTCTTGGTAGCGGGGGCCGGGGTGAGCAGTTCTTC.